The 26 T cell receptor beta chains in this list originate from one sample, sequenced in a study of T-cell reconstitution after alpha-beta-depleted transplantation in children. For TCRbeta, the library was prepared with unique molecular identifiers. TCRdb ran MiXCR on the PCR reads and lists one entry per CDR3 protein. The data contain 640,000 or so distinct CDR3 sequences, 16% of them singletons. The source was PBMCs from the stem cell graft donor, collected from the stem cell graft. The receptors were gathered from a human donor who donated a stem cell graft to a child with acute myeloid leukemia.

This clonotype appeared many times. The V and J genes are TRBV7-2 and TRBJ2-3, with a possible D match to TRBD2 (5 bases). Germline CDR1 SGHTA, CDR2 FQGNSA. V lost 7 bases and J lost 6, with 23 bases in between. This CDR3 is 16 amino acids long. The CDR3 protein is CASTVNPSSRTDTQYF. The CDR3 nucleotides are TGTGCCAGCACCGTCAACCCCTCTTCTCGGACTGATACGCAGTATTTT. The variable domain in full, with the rest retrieved from reference TRBV7-2 and TRBJ2-3, is GAGVSQSPSNKVTEKGKDVELRCDPISGHTALYWYRQSLGQGLEFLIYFQGNSAPDKSGLPSDRFSAERTGGSVSTLTIQRTQQEDSAVYLCASTVNPSSRTDTQYFGPGTRLTVL.

This clonotype was recorded at least ten times. The chain employs TRBV6-1 and TRBJ2-7, with 10 bases identical to TRBD2. The CDR3 has 15 amino acids. Looked up from germline, CDR1 is MNHNS and CDR2 is SASEGT. The V gene end was trimmed by 7 bases and the J gene end by 1 base; junction bases not matched to a gene: 7. The CDR3 loop reads CASTTASGGSYEQYF. The DNA for the CDR3 is TGTGCCAGCACCACGGCTAGCGGGGGATCCTACGAGCAGTACTTC.

This clonotype was recorded many times. V gene TRBV20-1 combines with J gene TRBJ1-3; no clear D gene. V shed 2 bases and J shed 2 bases, with 16 bases lying between them. This CDR3 contains 16 residues. Germline values: CDR1 DFQATT, CDR2 SNEGSKA (reference sequence). CDR3 in DNA: TGCAGTGCTAGACACAAGGAAGACCGGACTGGAAACACCATATATTTT. It yields the protein CSARHKEDRTGNTIYF.

The V and J genes are TRBV11-2 and TRBJ2-1; 12 bases map to TRBD1. This CDR3 has 18 residues. After removal of 5 bases from V and 4 bases from J, the junction contained 12 bases not matched to a gene. Per the germline V gene, CDR1 is SGHAT and CDR2 is FQNNGV. The CDR3 DNA is TGTGCCAGCAGCAGACTTCCCGGGACAGGGGGCTGGTACAATGAGCAGTTCTTC. Amino acid sequence: CASSRLPGTGGWYNEQFF.

CDR3 DNA sequence: TGTGCCAGCAGCTTGGCCCGGGCCAGGCGGGGGGCCCTCGGCGGGGAGCTGTTTTTT. The encoded protein is CASSLARARRGALGGELFF. The V gene is TRBV12-1, the J gene TRBJ2-2; TRBD2 is taken as the D call from the table, unchecked against the DNA. TRBV12-1 is listed as a pseudogene. The CDR3 consists of 19 residues.

This clonotype was counted at least ten times. J is TRBJ2-3 and V is TRBV6-1, with D maybe TRBD1 (6 bases). V dropped 5 bases and J dropped 2 bases, with 11 bases sitting between them. The CDR3 contains 14 residues. The germline CDR1 and CDR2 sequences are MNHNS and SASEGT. CDR3 residues: CASSRTALTDTQYF. CDR3 in DNA: TGTGCCAGCAGTCGGACAGCCCTCACAGATACGCAGTATTTT.

Only a few counts were recorded for this clonotype. CDR3 in amino acids: CASSLIYGSSGANVLTF. In DNA form, the CDR3 reads TGTGCCAGCAGCTTAATATACGGCAGTTCTGGGGCCAACGTCCTGACTTTC. V is TRBV7-2 and J is TRBJ2-6; D uncertain. CDR3 size: 17 residues. Trimming shortened V by 2 bases and J by 1 base, and 12 bases separated the two germline ends. CDR1 SGHTA and CDR2 FQGNSA come from the germline V gene.

This clonotype was counted many times. The chain couples TRBV10-2 to TRBJ2-7; 8 bases line up with TRBD2. Germline values: CDR1 WSHSY, CDR2 SAAADI. V dropped 6 bases and J dropped 4; count of bases not matched to a gene: 8. This CDR3 comprises 14 residues. The CDR3 DNA sequence: TGCGCCAGCAGCGAGACTAGCGCACTATACGAGCAGTACGTC. Translating it yields CASSETSALYEQYV.

The rearrangement uses TRBV24-1 and TRBJ2-1, with 7 positions matching TRBD1. The CDR3 is made up of 13 amino acids. CDR1 is KGHDR and CDR2 is SFDVKD in the germline V gene. Trimming cost V 9 bases and J 3 bases; bases outside gene matches: 4. The CDR3 loop is CATAPGGYNEQFF. The DNA of the CDR3 is TGTGCCACCGCCCCAGGGGGCTACAATGAGCAGTTCTTC.

This clonotype showed up just a few times. V is TRBV30 and J is TRBJ2-2, with 8 bases identical to TRBD1. CDR3 size: 14 residues. In germline, CDR1 is GTSNPN, CDR2 SVGIG (reference sequence). J was trimmed by 2 bases and V by 2 bases; bases with no gene match: 1. The CDR3 here is CAWSQGANTGELFF. CDR3 in DNA: TGTGCCTGGAGTCAGGGGGCAAACACCGGGGAGCTGTTTTTT.

The chain carries TRBV5-6 and TRBJ2-7; 10 bases are shared with TRBD1. The CDR3 runs 14 residues. The junction had 8 bases not matched to a gene; V was cut back by 4 bases and J by 7 bases. Looked up from germline, CDR1 is SGHDT and CDR2 is YYEEEE. CDR3 DNA: TGTGCCAGCAGCGCCCGGGACAGGGGAACAGAGCAGTACTTC. This codes for CASSARDRGTEQYF.

V is TRBV7-9 and J is TRBJ1-4, with D perhaps TRBD1 (6 bases). The CDR3 totals 15 residues. V was clipped by 5 bases and J by 7 bases, with 17 bases between them. Germline V gene data show CDR1 as SEHNR and CDR2 as FQNEAQ (reference sequence). CDR3 sequence reads: CASSPNRDNTEKLFF. The CDR3 DNA reads TGTGCCAGCAGCCCCAACCGGGACAATACTGAAAAACTGTTTTTT.

This clonotype was seen a few times. This chain links TRBV15 with TRBJ2-3; 9 positions match TRBD2. CDR3 length: 19 residues. V was clipped by 5 bases and J by 2 bases; unmatched bases: 17. Germline CDR1 is LNHNV and CDR2 is YYDKDF (reference sequence). The CDR3 coding sequence is TGTGCCACCAGCGACGAGGAAGCGGGGGGCCAAATCTTCACAGATACGCAGTATTTT. Its translation is CATSDEEAGGQIFTDTQYF.

This clonotype was counted a few times. The rearrangement joins TRBV5-1 to TRBJ2-1; unclear D gene. CDR3 length: 14 residues. Trimming stripped 0 bases from V and 0 bases from J, with 4 bases between. Germline values: CDR1 SGHRS, CDR2 YFSETQ. The CDR3 spells CASSLDTSYNEQFF. In DNA, the CDR3 is TGCGCCAGCAGCTTGGATACCTCCTACAATGAGCAGTTCTTC.

The rearrangement joins TRBV7-2 to TRBJ1-4; possibly TRBD1 for D (5 bases). V lost 2 bases and J 3 bases, leaving 10 bases between the germline ends. Germline CDR1 SGHTA, CDR2 FQGNSA. The CDR3 length is 15 residues. CDR3 DNA: TGTGCCAGCAGCTTACATGGGGCGCCTAATGAAAAACTGTTTTTT. Translating gives CASSLHGAPNEKLFF.

The rearrangement links TRBV20-1 to TRBJ1-4, with a possible D match to TRBD1 (6 bases). Germline loops: CDR1 DFQATT, CDR2 SNEGSKA (reference sequence). The CDR3 is 16 amino acids. V was cut by 6 bases and J by 6 bases, with 23 bases left in between. CDR3 sequence (DNA): TGCAGTGCCGTACAGGGTTTCCCGCCAGCCGATGAAAAACTGTTTTTT. This gives the protein CSAVQGFPPADEKLFF.

This clonotype has more than one count but fewer than ten. The chain employs TRBV12-3 or TRBV12-4 and TRBJ2-2; TRBD1 matches at 7 bases. This CDR3 region has 17 residues. J was trimmed by 0 bases and V by 5 bases; bases with no gene match: 9. CDR3 loop: CASSQESGTANTGELFF. Here the CDR3 DNA reads TGTGCCAGCAGTCAGGAATCCGGGACAGCGAACACCGGGGAGCTGTTTTTT.

This clonotype was counted many times. This chain connects TRBV29-1 to TRBJ2-1; TRBD2 might be the D (6 bases). V was cut by 1 base and J by 6 bases, with 25 bases left in between. This CDR3 has 18 residues. In germline, CDR1 is SQVTM, CDR2 ANQGSEA. This chain's CDR3 is CSVEGLSFGAGPINEQFF. CDR3 nucleotides: TGCAGCGTTGAAGGTCTGTCCTTCGGGGCGGGGCCGATCAATGAGCAGTTCTTC.

This clonotype was observed many times. The chain is built from TRBV7-2 and TRBJ1-2; no clear D gene. Trimming removed 0 bases at V and 4 bases at J, with 12 bases between. The CDR3 is 15 residues long. Germline assignment: CDR1 SGHTA and CDR2 FQGNSA. CDR3 sequence reads: CASSLAIGRLYGYTF. For the CDR3, the DNA is TGTGCCAGCAGCTTAGCGATTGGACGGCTCTATGGCTACACCTTC.

The J gene is TRBJ1-2, the V gene TRBV11-2; possibly TRBD1 for D (6 bases). The germline V and J ends were trimmed by 6 bases and 5 bases, with 22 bases remaining between them. CDR3 size: 16 residues. Germline V gene data show CDR1 as SGHAT and CDR2 as FQNNGV. Written as DNA, the CDR3 is TGTGCCAGCAGAACGGGACACAATAAGCTTCAATATGGCTACACCTTC. Residues: CASRTGHNKLQYGYTF.

This clonotype was recorded at least ten times. The chain links TRBV4-3 to TRBJ2-5; 11 positions match TRBD2. CDR3 length: 14 residues. Germline V gene lookup returns CDR1 LGHNA and CDR2 YSLEER. Germline trimming cut 4 bases from V and 5 bases from J; bases unmatched to any gene: 3. The CDR3 reads CASSLGTSGETQYF. The CDR3 DNA reads TGCGCCAGCAGCCTCGGGACTAGCGGCGAGACCCAGTACTTC.

This clonotype was seen at least ten times. The gene calls are TRBV6-2 or TRBV6-3 and TRBJ1-5; TRBD1 matches 11 bases. There are 14 residues in the CDR3. With 9 bases clipped from V and 6 bases from J, the junction kept 7 bases outside the gene matches. Germline CDR1 MNHEY, CDR2 SVGEGT. CDR3 nucleotides: TGTGCCAGTCAGGACAGGGGGCAGGGTCAGCCCCAGCATTTT. It translates to CASQDRGQGQPQHF.

The J gene is TRBJ1-5, the V gene TRBV5-8; possible D gene TRBD1, 5 bases. The CDR3 runs to 17 residues. The ends were cut back, 0 bases at V and 0 bases at J, with 13 bases in the middle. Per germline, CDR1 SGHTS and CDR2 YDEGEE. The CDR3 coding sequence is TGTGCCAGCAGCTTGGGCAGGAGGGGCTATAGCAATCAGCCCCAGCATTTT. This encodes CASSLGRRGYSNQPQHF.

The sample holds a few counts of this clonotype. V gene TRBV20-1 combines with J gene TRBJ1-6; TRBD1 agrees at 7 bases. The CDR3 has 15 residues. Trimming cost V 5 bases and J 10 bases; bases outside gene matches: 14. CDR1 and CDR2 from the germline V gene are DFQATT and SNEGSKA (reference sequence). The CDR3 sequence: CSAGGKGAPKSPLHF. The CDR3 DNA reads as TGCAGTGCTGGGGGTAAGGGGGCCCCGAAATCACCCCTCCACTTT.

The genes are TRBV5-1 and TRBJ1-1; unclear D gene. The V gene's germline CDR1 is SGHRS and CDR2 YFSETQ. V lost 0 bases and J lost 1, with 10 bases in between. The CDR3 totals 15 residues. CDR3 residues: CASSLVWDPNTEAFF. The CDR3 DNA is TGCGCCAGCAGCTTGGTTTGGGATCCGAACACTGAAGCTTTCTTT.

In this sample, this clonotype turned up many times. CDR3: CSVEGRRNYSNQPQHF. As DNA, the CDR3 is TGCAGCGTTGAGGGGAGGAGGAATTATAGCAATCAGCCCCAGCATTTT. The chain combines TRBV29-1 with TRBJ1-5; no clear D. With 3 bases removed from V and 0 bases from J, the gap between germline ends came to 15 bases. The germline CDR1 and CDR2 sequences are SQVTM and ANQGSEA. The CDR3 length is 16 residues.